The clone carrying this T cell receptor (beta chain) was seen many times. The antigen is undetermined. From germline, CDR1 is MGHDK and CDR2 SYGVNS. This CDR3 is built from 15 residues. V lost 2 bases, J lost 0 bases, and 8 bases lay in between. A unique molecular identifier was carried by every single TCR cDNA molecule. TCRdb itself ran the 5' RACE reads through MiXCR, one entry per CDR3 protein. The profile shows roughly 48,000 distinct CDR3 sequences, under 6% of them singletons. Time point in this sample: sample taken at primary tumor resection. Unsorted tumor, nontumor lung tissue or cryopreserved PBMC supplied the whole RNA. This entry comes from a study of spatial heterogeneity in lung cancer. At the level of the study: Sequences of the beta chain were consistently detected in greater numbers than alpha-chain sequences. Study results and limitations: At resection, ubiquitous expanded tumor TCRs appeared in blood more than at follow-up.

The sequence was obtained from a male donor with early-stage non-small cell lung cancer. The rearrangement uses TRBV25-1 and TRBJ2-1, with D perhaps matching TRBD2 (5 bases). The specimen was PBMCs, collected at surgery. The CDR3 DNA is TGTGCCAGCAGTGAAGGACTTAGCTCCTACAATGAGCAGTTCTTC. As protein: CASSEGLSSYNEQFF.